This TCR beta chain was documented in a study of T cells of healthy individuals. Each CDR3 protein is one row after TCRdb ran MiXCR on the 5' RACE reads. The data contain 60,000 to 75,000 distinct CDR3 sequences, roughly 16% of them singletons. This CDR3 comprises 13 residues. Germline V CDR1 and CDR2: SGHRS, YFSETQ. The V end lost 0 bases, the J end lost 9 bases, and 10 bases lay between the germline ends. The clonotype originates from a human donor in good health. V is TRBV5-1 and J is TRBJ2-1, with D perhaps matching TRBD1 or TRBD2 (6 bases each). CDR3 bases: TGCGCCAGCAGCTTGGTGGAGGGGGGTGAGCAGTTCTTC. It encodes CASSLVEGGEQFF.